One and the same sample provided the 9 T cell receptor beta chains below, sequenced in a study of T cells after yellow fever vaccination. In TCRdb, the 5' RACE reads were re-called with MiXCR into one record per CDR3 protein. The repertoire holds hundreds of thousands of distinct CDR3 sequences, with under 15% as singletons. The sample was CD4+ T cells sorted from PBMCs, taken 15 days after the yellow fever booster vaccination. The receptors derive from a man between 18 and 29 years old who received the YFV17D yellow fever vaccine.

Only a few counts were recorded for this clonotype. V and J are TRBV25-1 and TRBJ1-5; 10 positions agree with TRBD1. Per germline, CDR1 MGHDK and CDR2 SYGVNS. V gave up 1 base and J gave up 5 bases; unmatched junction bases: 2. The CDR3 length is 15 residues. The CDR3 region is CASSELGTGDQPQHF. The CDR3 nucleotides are TGTGCCAGCAGTGAATTGGGGACAGGGGATCAGCCCCAGCATTTT. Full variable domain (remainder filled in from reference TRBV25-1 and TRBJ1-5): EADIYQTPRYLVIGTGKKITLECSQTMGHDKMYWYQQDPGMELHLIHYSYGVNSTEKGDLSSESTVSRIRTEHFPLTLESARPSHTSQYLCASSELGTGDQPQHFGDGTRLSIL.

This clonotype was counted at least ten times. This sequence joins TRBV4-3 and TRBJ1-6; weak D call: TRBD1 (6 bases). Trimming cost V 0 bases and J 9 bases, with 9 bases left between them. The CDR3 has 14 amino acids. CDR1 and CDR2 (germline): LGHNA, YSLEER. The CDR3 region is CASSQETGRSPLHF. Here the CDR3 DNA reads TGCGCCAGCAGCCAAGAGACAGGACGTTCACCCCTCCACTTT.

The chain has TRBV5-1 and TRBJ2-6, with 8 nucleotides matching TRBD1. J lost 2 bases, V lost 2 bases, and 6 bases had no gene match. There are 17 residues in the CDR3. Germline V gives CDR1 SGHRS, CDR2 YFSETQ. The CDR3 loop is CASSFGTGPPGANVLTF. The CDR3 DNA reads TGCGCCAGCAGCTTCGGGACAGGCCCCCCTGGGGCCAACGTCCTGACTTTC.

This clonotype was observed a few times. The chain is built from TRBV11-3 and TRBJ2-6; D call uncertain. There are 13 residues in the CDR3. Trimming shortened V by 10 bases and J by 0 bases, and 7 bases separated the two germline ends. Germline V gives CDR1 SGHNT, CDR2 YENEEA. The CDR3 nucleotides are TGTGCCATCTCGGACTCTGGGGCCAACGTCCTGACTTTC. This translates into CAISDSGANVLTF.

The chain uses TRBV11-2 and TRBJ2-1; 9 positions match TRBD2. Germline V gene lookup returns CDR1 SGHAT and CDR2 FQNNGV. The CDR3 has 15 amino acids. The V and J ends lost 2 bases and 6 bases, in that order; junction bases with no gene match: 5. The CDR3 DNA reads TGTGCCAGCAGCTTAAGGCGGGGGGGCCCCAATGAGCAGTTCTTC. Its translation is CASSLRRGGPNEQFF.

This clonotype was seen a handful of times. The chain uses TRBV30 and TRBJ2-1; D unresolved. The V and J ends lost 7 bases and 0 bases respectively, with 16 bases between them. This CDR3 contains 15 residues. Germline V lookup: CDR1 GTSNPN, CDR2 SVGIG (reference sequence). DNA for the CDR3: TGTGCCTTGTCATCCGAGAGCGCCTCCTACAATGAGCAGTTCTTC. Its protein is CALSSESASYNEQFF.

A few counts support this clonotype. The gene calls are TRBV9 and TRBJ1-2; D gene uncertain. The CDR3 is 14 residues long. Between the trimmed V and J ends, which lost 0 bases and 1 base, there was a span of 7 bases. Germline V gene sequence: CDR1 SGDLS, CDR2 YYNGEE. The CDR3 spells CASSVGVSNYGYTF. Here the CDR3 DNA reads TGTGCCAGCAGCGTAGGGGTTAGTAACTATGGCTACACCTTC.

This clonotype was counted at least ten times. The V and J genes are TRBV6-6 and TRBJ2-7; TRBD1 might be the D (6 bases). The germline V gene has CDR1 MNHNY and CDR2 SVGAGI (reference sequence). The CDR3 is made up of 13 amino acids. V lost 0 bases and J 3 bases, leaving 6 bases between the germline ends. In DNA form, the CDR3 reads TGTGCCAGCAGTTACTCGACAGGCTACGAGCAGTACGTC. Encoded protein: CASSYSTGYEQYV.

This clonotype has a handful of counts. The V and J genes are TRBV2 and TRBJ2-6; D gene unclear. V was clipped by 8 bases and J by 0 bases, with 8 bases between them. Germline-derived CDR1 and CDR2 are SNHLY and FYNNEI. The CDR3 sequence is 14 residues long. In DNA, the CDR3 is TGTGCCAGCGTGGGCCTCTCTGGGGCCAACGTCCTGACTTTC. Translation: CASVGLSGANVLTF.